The 22 T cell receptor beta chains below all came from one sample that was sequenced in a study of blood T cell repertoires in COVID-19 (dated by TCRdb to 2018 to 2020). Libraries were constructed by the immunoSEQ multiplex PCR assay. Drawn from immuneACCESS, this table holds only the in-frame rearrangements with V and J called that TCRdb kept. Clones are partly lost; checked studies trace under half to an unresolved V gene and leave the rest unexplained. For this sample there are 95,000 or so clones; about 85% appear just once. 20% to 25% of the sample belongs to the ten largest clones. Sequencing input: peripheral blood. The receptor set was obtained from an elderly man with active or convalescent COVID-19.

The V and J genes are TRBV19 and TRBJ1-6, with TRBD1 matching over 10 bases. The J segment lost 10 bases and the V segment lost 5 bases, leaving 8 bases of the junction unmatched. The germline CDR1 and CDR2 sequences are LNHDA and SQIVND (reference sequence). The CDR3 is 15 amino acids. CDR3 amino acids: CASSPTGTGVSPLHF. The CDR3 region has the DNA TGTGCCAGTAGTCCGACCGGGACAGGGGTGTCACCCCTCCACTTT. Supplemented by reference TRBV19 and TRBJ1-6, the full variable domain reads DGGITQSPKYLFRKEGQNVTLSCEQNLNHDAMYWYRQDPGQGLRLIYYSQIVNDFQKGDIAEGYSVSREKKESFPLTVTSAQKNPTAFYLCASSPTGTGVSPLHFGNGTRLTVT.

V is TRBV15 and J is TRBJ1-2, with 7 bases fitting TRBD1. CDR3 length: 15 residues. Germline V gene data show CDR1 as LNHNV and CDR2 as YYDKDF (reference sequence). V gave up 0 bases and J gave up 8 bases; unmatched junction bases: 9. The CDR3 region is CATSRDLDRADGYTF. The CDR3 DNA reads TGTGCCACCAGCAGAGATCTTGACAGGGCGGACGGCTACACCTTC.

The V gene is TRBV27, the J gene TRBJ2-3, with D perhaps matching TRBD2 (6 bases). The V gene lost 5 bases and the J gene lost 4 bases, with 25 bases spanning the gap. There are 18 residues in the CDR3. CDR1 is MNHEY and CDR2 is SMNVEV in the germline V gene (reference sequence). The CDR3 here is CASSPLRVQRVLPDTQYF. The CDR3 bases are TGTGCCAGCAGTCCCCTCCGTGTGCAGCGGGTTCTGCCAGATACGCAGTATTTT.

V is TRBV19 and J is TRBJ1-2, with 8 bases identical to TRBD1. Germline V gives CDR1 LNHDA, CDR2 SQIVND (reference sequence). V shed 1 base and J 5 bases; nucleotides not matched to a gene: 6. CDR3 size: 15 residues. The CDR3 is CASSIAAGGAYGYTF. CDR3 DNA: TGTGCCAGTAGTATAGCCGCAGGGGGCGCATATGGCTACACCTTC.

J is TRBJ2-1 and V is TRBV24-1; 7 bases map to TRBD1. The CDR3 has 18 amino acids. After removal of 7 bases from V and 8 bases from J, the junction contained 22 bases not matched to a gene. Germline-derived CDR1 and CDR2 are KGHDR and SFDVKD. For the CDR3, the DNA is TGTGCCACCAGCTCAAACCGGGACAGAGGTGGGGGTAGAGATGAGCAGTTCTTC. Its translation is CATSSNRDRGGGRDEQFF.

The DNA of the CDR3 is TGTGCCAGCAGCCGCGAAGGGGGGGCAAGGCAGAATGGCTACACCTTC. It is translated as CASSREGGARQNGYTF. The chain is built from TRBV7-2 and TRBJ1-2; tentative D call: TRBD1 (6 bases). Germline V CDR1 and CDR2: SGHTA, FQGNSA. The CDR3 has 16 amino acids. The germline V and J ends were trimmed by 5 bases and 6 bases, with 22 bases remaining between them.

The chain employs TRBV11-2 and TRBJ2-5; possibly TRBD1 for D (5 bases). V dropped 5 bases and J dropped 5 bases, with 15 bases sitting between them. The V gene's germline CDR1 is SGHAT and CDR2 FQNNGV. The CDR3 contains 14 residues. The DNA of the CDR3 is TGTGCCAGCAGCCCCTCTAGTGCAGGGGAGACCCAGTACTTC. Translated: CASSPSSAGETQYF.

This chain connects TRBV2 to TRBJ1-1; D might be TRBD1 (5 bases). The germline V and J ends were trimmed by 11 bases and 11 bases, with 18 bases remaining between them. Per the germline V gene, CDR1 is SNHLY and CDR2 is FYNNEI. The CDR3 spans 11 residues. The CDR3 DNA reads TGTGCCTCGATTGGGGCTTTGCGGGCTTTCTTT. Encoded protein: CASIGALRAFF.

This sequence joins TRBV7-9 and TRBJ1-3; the D is unclear. V lost 0 bases and J lost 0, with 9 bases in between. Germline loops: CDR1 SEHNR, CDR2 FQNEAQ (reference sequence). The CDR3 extends over 16 amino acids. The CDR3 is CASSLAVGSSGNTIYF. CDR3 nucleotide sequence: TGTGCCAGCAGCTTAGCTGTGGGCTCCTCTGGAAACACCATATATTTT.

V and J are TRBV7-8 and TRBJ1-3; unclear D gene. The germline V gene has CDR1 SGHVS and CDR2 FQNEAQ. CDR3 length: 15 residues. Trimming removed 2 bases at V and 4 bases at J, with 12 bases between. Here the CDR3 reads CASSLSGGFGNTIYF. CDR3 nucleotide sequence: TGTGCCAGCAGCTTAAGTGGAGGGTTCGGAAACACCATATATTTT.

The rearrangement uses TRBV30 and TRBJ2-5; 9 positions match TRBD2. There are 15 residues in the CDR3. CDR1 and CDR2 from the germline V gene are GTSNPN and SVGIG (reference sequence). The V and J ends lost 0 bases and 0 bases, in that order; junction bases with no gene match: 2. This chain's CDR3 is CAWSVGLANQETQYF. CDR3 DNA: TGTGCCTGGAGTGTGGGACTAGCCAACCAAGAGACCCAGTACTTC.

The CDR3 DNA reads as TGTGCCAGCAGTGCGGGACAGGGGCTTTACAATCAGCCCCAGCATTTT. This translates into CASSAGQGLYNQPQHF. The chain couples TRBV6-1 to TRBJ1-5; the match to TRBD1 covers 10 bases. The trim removed 4 bases at V and 3 bases at J, leaving 6 bases unmatched. The germline gives CDR1 MNHNS, CDR2 SASEGT. CDR3 length equals 16 residues.

This clone was detected only once. The gene calls are TRBV12-1 and TRBJ1-2; the table calls TRBD1, which could not be checked here. TRBV12-1 is recorded as a pseudogene. The CDR3 contains 15 residues. The CDR3 loop is CASSRRDRGPYGYTF. Written as DNA, the CDR3 is TGTGCCAGCAGCAGACGGGACAGGGGGCCGTATGGCTACACCTTC.

The CDR3 sequence is CASSSTSIKTQYF. The CDR3 nucleotides read TGTGCCAGCAGCTCAACTAGCATCAAGACCCAGTACTTC. The J gene is TRBJ2-5, the V gene TRBV5-6; tentatively, D is TRBD2 (6 bases). V lost 3 bases and J lost 6, with 12 bases in between. Germline values: CDR1 SGHDT, CDR2 YYEEEE. There are 13 residues in the CDR3.

The chain uses TRBV4-2 and TRBJ2-5; weak D call: TRBD2 (6 bases). Germline CDR1 LGHNA, CDR2 YNFKEQ. This CDR3 contains 16 residues. Trimming shortened V by 4 bases and J by 5 bases, and 20 bases separated the two germline ends. The CDR3 protein is CASSLERDSPMETQYF. The CDR3 region has the DNA TGTGCCAGCAGCCTTGAAAGGGACTCTCCTATGGAGACCCAGTACTTC.

V gene TRBV5-6 combines with J gene TRBJ2-7; 14 bases map to TRBD2. This CDR3 is 15 amino acids long. J was trimmed by 4 bases and V by 6 bases; bases with no gene match: 6. Per germline, CDR1 SGHDT and CDR2 YYEEEE. The CDR3 region is CASTRTSGGNYEQYF. CDR3 DNA: TGTGCCAGCACCCGGACTAGCGGGGGGAATTACGAGCAGTACTTC.

The V and J genes are TRBV10-1 and TRBJ1-1, with 7 bases lining up with TRBD1. The CDR3 has 14 amino acids. The J segment lost 7 bases and the V segment lost 2 bases, leaving 7 bases of the junction unmatched. Germline CDR1 WNHNN, CDR2 SYGVQD (reference sequence). Here the CDR3 reads CASSEIGGDSEAFF. CDR3 nucleotide sequence: TGCGCCAGCAGTGAGATTGGTGGGGACAGTGAAGCTTTCTTT.

The chain combines TRBV5-1 with TRBJ2-2; TRBD1 matches at 7 bases. The CDR3 extends over 14 amino acids. CDR1 and CDR2 from the germline V gene are SGHRS and YFSETQ. The V gene end was trimmed by 4 bases and the J gene end by 6 bases; junction bases not matched to a gene: 6. The CDR3 region has the DNA TGCGCCAGCAGCCTCCACAGGGGCTCCGGGGAGCTGTTTTTT. The encoded protein is CASSLHRGSGELFF. The entire variable domain, with the rest obtained from reference TRBV5-1 and TRBJ2-2, is as follows: KAGVTQTPRYLIKTRGQQVTLSCSPISGHRSVSWYQQTPGQGLQFLFEYFSETQRNKGNFPGRFSGRQFSNSRSEMNVSTLELGDSALYLCASSLHRGSGELFFGEGSRLTVL.

The V gene is TRBV7-9, the J gene TRBJ2-1; the D is unclear. Germline V CDR1 and CDR2: SEHNR, FQNEAQ (reference sequence). The CDR3 contains 14 residues. With 8 bases removed from V and 1 base from J, the gap between germline ends came to 12 bases. The CDR3, as DNA: TGTGCCAGCCAAAATCACGAGTCCTACAATGAGCAGTTCTTC. Translating it yields CASQNHESYNEQFF.

V gene TRBV9 combines with J gene TRBJ2-1; 9 bases map to TRBD2. After removal of 3 bases from V and 7 bases from J, the junction contained 8 bases not matched to a gene. CDR3 size: 15 residues. Germline-derived CDR1 and CDR2 are SGDLS and YYNGEE. CDR3 nucleotides: TGTGCCAGCAGCGGCTGGGTTAGCGGGGGTAATGAGCAGTTCTTC. Protein product: CASSGWVSGGNEQFF.

J is TRBJ1-6 and V is TRBV4-3; D not resolved. V shed 1 base and J shed 11 bases, with 15 bases lying between them. Germline CDR1 and CDR2: LGHNA and YSLEER. This CDR3 has 15 residues. The CDR3: CASSQGIDTLTPLHF. The DNA for the CDR3 is TGCGCCAGCAGCCAAGGGATAGACACTCTGACACCCCTCCACTTT.

This chain links TRBV3-1 (or the pseudogene TRBV3-2) with TRBJ2-7, with D perhaps matching TRBD1 (6 bases). The CDR3 contains 15 residues. The V end lost 4 bases, the J end lost 0 bases, and 13 bases lay between the germline ends. Germline values: CDR1 LGHDT, CDR2 YNNKEL (reference sequence). CDR3 sequence reads: CASSPDSFPSYEQYF. DNA for the CDR3: TGTGCCAGCAGCCCGGACAGCTTTCCCTCCTACGAGCAGTACTTC.